What follows is one TCR beta chain and its context. Its antigen remains unidentified. Every sample gave at least 5 micrograms of total RNA when it was extracted. A sample-barcoded 5' primer and a J-beta primer mix were used in a second PCR of roughly 7 to 12 cycles. All samples gave at least 2.5 million CDR3-containing paired-end reads. TCRdb used MiXCR to reprocess the 5' RACE reads, holding one entry per CDR3 protein. The data hold about 1,800,000 distinct CDR3 sequences, with 25% to 30% observed a single time. The sample originates from a study of blood T cells in healthy people across ages. The CDR3 is made up of 17 amino acids. Trimming shortened V by 4 bases and J by 3 bases, and 24 bases separated the two germline ends. CDR1 is SQVTM, CDR2 ANQGSEA, per germline. Study-wide findings and caveats: The fall in TCR beta diversity per million T cells was roughly linear with age.

Sequencing was carried out using blood. The J gene is TRBJ1-2, the V gene TRBV29-1; D ambiguous. The TCR comes from a woman aged 25 to 39 in good health. CDR3 residues: CSVARVDDEYLDYGYTF. CDR3 DNA: TGCAGCGTTGCTAGGGTTGACGACGAGTATCTAGACTATGGCTACACCTTC.